The 17 T cell receptor beta chains below all came from one sample that was sequenced in a study of OX40 agonist ivuxolimab in advanced cancers. TCRdb's table, derived via immunoSEQ multiplex PCR, lists solely in-frame clones and lacks some. The data hold about 60,000 clones, with roughly 86% observed a single time. The sequenced sample was CD4+ or CD8+ T cells sorted from blood, obtained in a trial of the OX40 agonist ivuxolimab. Every receptor here comes from an adult with an advanced solid tumor such as melanoma, head and neck, liver or kidney cancer.

This clone has only one observation. The genes are TRBV9 and TRBJ2-4, with 7 nucleotides matching TRBD1. The CDR3 has 16 amino acids. V was clipped by 3 bases and J by 6 bases; unmatched bases: 12. The germline V gene encodes CDR1 SGDLS and CDR2 YYNGEE. The CDR3 DNA follows: TGTGCCAGCAGCGGCCCGAGACAGGGTGGGAGAAACATTCAGTACTTC. It is translated as CASSGPRQGGRNIQYF.

The V and J genes are TRBV28 and TRBJ2-3; 10 nucleotides match TRBD2. The CDR3 spans 21 residues. V lost 4 bases and J lost 1; bases outside the gene matches: 20. Germline CDR1 reads MDHEN; CDR2 reads SYDVKM. CDR3 nucleotides: TGTGCCAGCAGTTCCTACTGGGCTAGCGGGAGTAGTAATTTAGGCACAGATACGCAGTATTTT. This codes for CASSSYWASGSSNLGTDTQYF.

The chain has TRBV7-9 and TRBJ1-1; D ambiguous. Germline V lookup: CDR1 SEHNR, CDR2 FQNEAQ (reference sequence). V was clipped by 6 bases and J by 1 base, with 6 bases between them. The CDR3 totals 12 residues. The CDR3 sequence: CASRAQNTEAFF. DNA for the CDR3: TGTGCCAGCAGGGCCCAGAACACTGAAGCTTTCTTT.

The chain carries TRBV7-2 and TRBJ2-5; TRBD2 agrees at 11 bases. Looked up from germline, CDR1 is SGHTA and CDR2 is FQGNSA. V lost 5 bases to trimming and J lost 1 base; unmatched junction nucleotides: 6. This CDR3 region has 16 residues. CDR3 coding DNA: TGTGCCAGCAGCGGACGTAGCGGGAGGGCCCAAGAGACCCAGTACTTC. Its translation: CASSGRSGRAQETQYF.

V gene TRBV18 combines with J gene TRBJ1-2, with D perhaps TRBD1 (5 bases). CDR3 length equals 17 residues. The germline V gene has CDR1 KGHSH and CDR2 LQKENI. The V gene lost 2 bases and the J gene lost 3 bases, with 19 bases spanning the gap. In DNA form, the CDR3 reads TGTGCCAGCTCACCAGTTTTTGTAGCGGGGCTTTACTATGGCTACACCTTC. This codes for CASSPVFVAGLYYGYTF.

V is TRBV7-2 and J is TRBJ1-2; no clear D gene. The CDR3 consists of 13 residues. From germline, CDR1 is SGHTA and CDR2 FQGNSA. V was clipped by 1 base and J by 5 bases, with 8 bases between them. The CDR3 sequence: CASSLGGTYGYTF. The CDR3 coding sequence is TGTGCCAGCAGCTTAGGAGGAACTTATGGCTACACCTTC.

This clone was counted a single time. V gene TRBV20-1 combines with J gene TRBJ1-2, with no clear D. Trimming removed 6 bases from V and 7 bases from J, with 6 bases in between. Germline V gives CDR1 DFQATT, CDR2 SNEGSKA (reference sequence). There are 9 residues in the CDR3. The CDR3: CSALPGYTF. CDR3 sequence (DNA): TGCAGTGCACTCCCTGGCTACACCTTC.

The V call is TRBV4-1, the J call TRBJ2-3; D uncertain. The CDR3 is made up of 15 amino acids. The germline gives CDR1 MGHRA, CDR2 YSYEKL. V lost 0 bases and J 6 bases, leaving 13 bases between the germline ends. The DNA of the CDR3 is TGCGCCAGCAGCCAAGATCCGGCGATAGGGGATACGCAGTATTTT. Amino acids: CASSQDPAIGDTQYF.

The chain links TRBV11-2 to TRBJ1-2, with unresolved D. The length of the CDR3 is 13 residues. Germline V gives CDR1 SGHAT, CDR2 FQNNGV. V was clipped by 4 bases and J by 0 bases, with 6 bases between them. The CDR3 reads CASSSSSNYGYTF. CDR3 nucleotides: TGTGCCAGCAGCTCCAGCTCTAACTATGGCTACACCTTC.

The chain uses TRBV7-6 and TRBJ2-2; D uncertain. The CDR3 is 18 residues long. Trimming removed 0 bases from V and 1 base from J, with 15 bases in between. Per germline, CDR1 SGHVS and CDR2 FNYEAQ. The CDR3 here is CASSLAAQSPLNTGELFF. The CDR3 DNA reads as TGTGCCAGCAGCTTAGCTGCTCAGTCCCCCTTGAACACCGGGGAGCTGTTTTTT.

J is TRBJ2-1 and V is TRBV29-1, with D possibly being TRBD1 (5 bases). V was clipped by 4 bases and J by 6 bases, with 7 bases between them. The CDR3 extends over 11 amino acids. CDR1 is SQVTM and CDR2 is ANQGSEA in the germline V gene. CDR3 nucleotides: TGCAGCGTTGCACAGGCCAATGAGCAGTTCTTC. Its protein product is CSVAQANEQFF.

The V and J genes are TRBV10-3 and TRBJ1-1; TRBD1 agrees at 8 bases. The length of the CDR3 is 13 residues. Germline assignment: CDR1 ENHRY and CDR2 SYGVKD. V lost 9 bases to trimming and J lost 1 base; unmatched junction nucleotides: 4. The CDR3 spells CAIKGTGNTEAFF. The CDR3 region has the DNA TGTGCCATTAAAGGGACAGGGAACACTGAAGCTTTCTTT.

V usage is TRBV11-2 and J usage is TRBJ2-6; D remains ambiguous. Germline V lookup: CDR1 SGHAT, CDR2 FQNNGV. This CDR3 contains 19 residues. The V gene lost 0 bases and the J gene lost 1 base, with 16 bases spanning the gap. CDR3 bases: TGTGCCAGCAGCTTAGATCTGAGCTTTGAGCCGTCTGGGGCCAACGTCCTGACTTTC. Encoded protein: CASSLDLSFEPSGANVLTF.

This clone was observed once. An end of the junction does not agree with germline; a read error may underlie this. V usage is TRBV4-3 and J usage is TRBJ2-1, with TRBD2 matching over 8 bases. The germline V gene encodes CDR1 LGHNA and CDR2 YSLEER. The CDR3 extends over 16 amino acids. The CDR3 DNA is TGCGCCAGCAACCAAGTTGCACTAGCGGTAAACAATGAGCAGTTCTTC. Translation gives CASNQVALAVNNEQFF.

This chain connects TRBV28 to TRBJ2-3, with a tentative D call TRBD2 (6 bases). This CDR3 comprises 15 residues. Trimming cost V 5 bases and J 2 bases, with 14 bases left between them. Germline loops: CDR1 MDHEN, CDR2 SYDVKM. The CDR3 DNA is TGTGCCAGCAGTGCCTTACTAGCCCTCACAGATACGCAGTATTTT. Protein product: CASSALLALTDTQYF.

The chain uses TRBV11-2 and TRBJ1-3; possible D gene TRBD1, 5 bases. Trimming shortened V by 3 bases and J by 0 bases, and 15 bases separated the two germline ends. The germline V gene has CDR1 SGHAT and CDR2 FQNNGV. This CDR3 has 17 residues. For the CDR3, the DNA is TGTGCCAGCAGCTTTATGGGGGGAGGCCTCTCTGGAAACACCATATATTTT. Translating it yields CASSFMGGGLSGNTIYF.

V usage is TRBV5-1 and J usage is TRBJ2-5, with D possibly being TRBD1 or TRBD2 (5 bases each). The DNA end favors TRBJ2-7, so the J call may be wrong. The V gene's germline CDR1 is SGHRS and CDR2 YFSETQ. The CDR3 sequence is 18 residues long. The CDR3 loop reads CASSRYGVRGSMAYEQYF. The CDR3 coding sequence is TGCGCCAGCAGCCGCTACGGGGTAAGGGGTTCAATGGCCTACGAGCAGTACTTC.